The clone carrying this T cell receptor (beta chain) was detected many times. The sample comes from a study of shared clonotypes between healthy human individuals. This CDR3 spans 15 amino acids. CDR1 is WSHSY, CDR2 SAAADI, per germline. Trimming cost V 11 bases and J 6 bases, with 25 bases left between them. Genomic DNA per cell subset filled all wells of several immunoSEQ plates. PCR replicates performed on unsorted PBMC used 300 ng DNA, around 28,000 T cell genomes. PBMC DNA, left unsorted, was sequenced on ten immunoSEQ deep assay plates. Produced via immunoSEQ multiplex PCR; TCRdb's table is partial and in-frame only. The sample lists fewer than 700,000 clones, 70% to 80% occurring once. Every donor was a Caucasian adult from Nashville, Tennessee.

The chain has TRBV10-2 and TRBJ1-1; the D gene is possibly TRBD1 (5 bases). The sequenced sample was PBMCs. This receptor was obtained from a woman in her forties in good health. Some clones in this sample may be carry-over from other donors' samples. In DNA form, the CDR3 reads TGCGCCTCGGGGGAGGCGGACCGTCGGGGTCCTGAAGCTTTCTTT. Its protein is CASGEADRRGPEAFF.